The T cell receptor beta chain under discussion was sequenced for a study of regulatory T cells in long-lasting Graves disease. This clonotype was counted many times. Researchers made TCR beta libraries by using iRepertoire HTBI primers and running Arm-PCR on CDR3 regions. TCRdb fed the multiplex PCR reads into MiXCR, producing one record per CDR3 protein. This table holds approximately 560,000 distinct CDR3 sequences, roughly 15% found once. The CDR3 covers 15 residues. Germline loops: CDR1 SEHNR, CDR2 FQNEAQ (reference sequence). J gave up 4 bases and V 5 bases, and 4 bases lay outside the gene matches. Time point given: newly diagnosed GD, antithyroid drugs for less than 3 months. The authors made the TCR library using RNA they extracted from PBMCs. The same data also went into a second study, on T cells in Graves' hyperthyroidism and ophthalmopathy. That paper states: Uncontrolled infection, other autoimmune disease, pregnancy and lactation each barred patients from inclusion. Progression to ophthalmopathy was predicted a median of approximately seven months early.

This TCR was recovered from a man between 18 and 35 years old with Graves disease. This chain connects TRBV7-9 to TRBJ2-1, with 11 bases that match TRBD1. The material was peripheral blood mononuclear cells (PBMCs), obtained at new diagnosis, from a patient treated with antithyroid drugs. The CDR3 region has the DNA TGTGCCAGCAGCACCGGGACAGGGGGTTACAATGAGCAGTTCTTC. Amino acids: CASSTGTGGYNEQFF.